This entry lists 2 T cell receptor beta chains sequenced from one sample in a study of blood T cell repertoires in COVID-19. Data came from immunoSEQ multiplex PCR; TCRdb stores just in-frame clones and leaves some out. The table lists 200,000 to 250,000 clones, 70% to 90% of them singletons. Sequencing was carried out using peripheral blood. These receptor sequences come from an older woman with active or convalescent COVID-19.

The chain has TRBV18 and TRBJ1-6; TRBD1 agrees at 9 bases. This CDR3 comprises 15 residues. V lost 3 bases and J lost 11; bases outside the gene matches: 8. The germline V gene has CDR1 KGHSH and CDR2 LQKENI. This CDR3 is CASSPSRDRETPLHF. In nucleotides, the CDR3 is TGTGCCAGCTCACCTTCCCGGGACAGGGAGACACCCCTCCACTTT.

Here the CDR3 DNA reads TGTGCCAGCAGCCGTGTGGGGCAGTCGAGCACAGATACGCAGTATTTT. Amino acid sequence: CASSRVGQSSTDTQYF. The chain employs TRBV11-2 and TRBJ2-3; D possibly corresponds to TRBD1 (5 bases). In germline, CDR1 is SGHAT, CDR2 FQNNGV. V lost 5 bases, J lost 0 bases, and 15 bases lay in between. This CDR3 is built from 16 residues.